The present TCR beta chain was sequenced within a study of blood T cell repertoires in COVID-19. Study summary: Some COVID-19 samples were acute and others convalescent; all came from the United States, Italy and Spain. From T cells, B-cell-depleted T cells, or PBMCs came the material, which was cDNA or gDNA.

Cohort assignment relied on participant-reported clinical history. Within 2 weeks before study entry, exposed participants met a COVID-19 case. Sequenced by immunoSEQ multiplex PCR; TCRdb stores in-frame clones only, minus some. The table has over 350,000 clones, more than 85% seen once. Trimming removed 6 bases at V and 1 base at J, with 9 bases between. The CDR3 has 13 amino acids. Germline lookup yields CDR1 SEHNR and CDR2 FQNEAQ (reference sequence). This sequence was found in a woman in her thirties or forties who had been exposed to COVID-19. Source material: PBMCs or T cells enriched from blood (not recorded which). This chain connects TRBV7-9 to TRBJ1-2; D is ambiguous. CDR3 bases: TGTGCCAGCAGTTACGGGAGTAACTATGGCTACACCTTC. The encoded protein is CASSYGSNYGYTF.